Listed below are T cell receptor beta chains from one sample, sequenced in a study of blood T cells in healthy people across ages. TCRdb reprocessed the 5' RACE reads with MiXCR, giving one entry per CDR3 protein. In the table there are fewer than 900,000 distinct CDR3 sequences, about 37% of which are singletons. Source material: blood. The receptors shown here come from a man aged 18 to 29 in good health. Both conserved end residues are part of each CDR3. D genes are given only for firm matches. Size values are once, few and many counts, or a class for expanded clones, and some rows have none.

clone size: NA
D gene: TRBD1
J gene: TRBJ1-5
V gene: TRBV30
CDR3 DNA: TGTGCCTGGAGTGTACTGGACAGGAGAGGGGAAGCCCAGCATTTT
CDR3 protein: CAWSVLDRRGEAQHF

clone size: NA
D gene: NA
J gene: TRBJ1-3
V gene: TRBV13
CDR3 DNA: TGTGCCAGCAGCTTAATCGGTCGTCGTGGAACTGGAAACACCATATATTTT
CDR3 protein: CASSLIGRRGTGNTIYF

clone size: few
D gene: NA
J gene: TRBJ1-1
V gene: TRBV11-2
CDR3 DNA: TGTGCCAGCAGCTTAGCGGCCACTGAAGCTTTCTTT
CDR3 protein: CASSLAATEAFF

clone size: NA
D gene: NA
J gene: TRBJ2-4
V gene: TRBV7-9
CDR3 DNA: TGTGCCGGCAGCTTAGTACGCGGGCTAGCCAAAAACATTCAGTACTTC
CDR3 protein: CAGSLVRGLAKNIQYF

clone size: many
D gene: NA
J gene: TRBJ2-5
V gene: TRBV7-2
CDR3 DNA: TGTGCCAGCAGCTTCTACTCAGAGACCCAGTACTTC
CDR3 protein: CASSFYSETQYF

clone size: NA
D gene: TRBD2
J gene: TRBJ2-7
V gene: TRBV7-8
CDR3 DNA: TGTGCCAGCAGCTTAGGGGGTAGGGCTAGCGGGGTCTACGAGCAGTACTTC
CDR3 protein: CASSLGGRASGVYEQYF

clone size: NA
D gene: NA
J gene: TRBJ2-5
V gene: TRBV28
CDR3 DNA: TGTGCCAGCAGTCCCCATCGAGGGAATGAGCAGTACTTC
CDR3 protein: CASSPHRGNEQYF

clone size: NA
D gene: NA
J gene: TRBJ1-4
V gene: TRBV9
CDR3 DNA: TGTGCCAGCAGCCCTCCGGACCGGAATGAAAAACTGTTTTTT
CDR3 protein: CASSPPDRNEKLFF

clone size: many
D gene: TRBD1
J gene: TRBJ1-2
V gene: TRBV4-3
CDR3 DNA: TGCGCCAGCAGCCAAGCCGGGACAGGGGTATATGGCTACACCTTC
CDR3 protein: CASSQAGTGVYGYTF

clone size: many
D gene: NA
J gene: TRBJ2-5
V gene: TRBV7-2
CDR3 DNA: TGTGCCAGCAGCTTAGCCGAAGGGACCCAGTACTTC
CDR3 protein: CASSLAEGTQYF

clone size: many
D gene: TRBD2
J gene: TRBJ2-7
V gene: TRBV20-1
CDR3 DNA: TGCAGTGCTAGTCCCGGGACTAGCGGATTCAGCTACGAGCAGTACTTC
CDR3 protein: CSASPGTSGFSYEQYF

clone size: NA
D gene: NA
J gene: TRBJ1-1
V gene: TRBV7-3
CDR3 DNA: TGTGCCAGCAGCCGCAGCCCGGGGAACACTGAAGCTTTCTTT
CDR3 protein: CASSRSPGNTEAFF

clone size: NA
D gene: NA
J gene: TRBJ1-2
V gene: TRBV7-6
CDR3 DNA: TGTGCCAGCAGCTTAGATCGGCAGGGTCGAGGGTATAAGACAACTGCGGAGGGCTACACCTTC
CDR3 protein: CASSLDRQGRGYKTTAEGYTF

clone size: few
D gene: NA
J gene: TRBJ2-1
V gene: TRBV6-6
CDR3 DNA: TGTGCCAGCGGTCCCCTGGGGTCTCACAATGAGCAGTTCTTC
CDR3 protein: CASGPLGSHNEQFF

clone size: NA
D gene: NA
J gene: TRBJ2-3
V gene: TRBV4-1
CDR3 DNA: TGCGCCAGCAGCCAAGTTGGTCGACGTGCCGATACGCAGTATTTT
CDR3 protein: CASSQVGRRADTQYF

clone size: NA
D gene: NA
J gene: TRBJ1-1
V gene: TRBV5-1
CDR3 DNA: TGCGCCAGCAGCTTGGCCAAGTGGGGGCTCTTCACTGAAGCTTTCTTT
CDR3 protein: CASSLAKWGLFTEAFF

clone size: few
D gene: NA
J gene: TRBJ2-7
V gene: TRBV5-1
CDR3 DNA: TGCGCCAGCTCCCTCTACCCGGGGAATGAGCAGTACTTC
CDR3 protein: CASSLYPGNEQYF

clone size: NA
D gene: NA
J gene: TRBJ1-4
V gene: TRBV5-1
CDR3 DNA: TGCGCCAGCAGCCGCGACACATCCTTTACTAATGAAAAACTGTTTTTT
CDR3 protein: CASSRDTSFTNEKLFF

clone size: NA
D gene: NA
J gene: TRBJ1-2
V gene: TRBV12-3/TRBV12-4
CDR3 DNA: TGTGCCAGCAGTTTAAGTGAGGTCCACACTAGCTATGGCTACACCTTC
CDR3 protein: CASSLSEVHTSYGYTF

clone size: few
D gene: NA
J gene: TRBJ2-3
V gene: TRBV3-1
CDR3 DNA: TGTGCCAGCAGCCAAGAGGTACGCCGAGCAGATGCGCAGTATTTT
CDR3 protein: CASSQEVRRADAQYF

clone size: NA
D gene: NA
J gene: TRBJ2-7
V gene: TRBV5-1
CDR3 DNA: TGCGCCAGCAGTTGGGAGCTACAGGGGGGGGAGCAGTACTTC
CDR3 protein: CASSWELQGGEQYF

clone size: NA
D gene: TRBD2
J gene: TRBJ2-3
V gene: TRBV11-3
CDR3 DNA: TGTGCCAGCAGATTACTAAGCCTAGCGGGAACAGAAGGCACAGATACGCAGTATTTT
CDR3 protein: CASRLLSLAGTEGTDTQYF

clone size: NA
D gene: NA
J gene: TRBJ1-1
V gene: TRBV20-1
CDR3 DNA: TGCAGTGTCAGATGGCGATTCACTGAAGCTTTCTTT
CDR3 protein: CSVRWRFTEAFF

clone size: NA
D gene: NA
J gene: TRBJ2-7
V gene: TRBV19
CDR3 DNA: TGTGCCAGTAGTCTTAAAGCGGTCCTGAGCTCCTACGAGCAGTACTTC
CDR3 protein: CASSLKAVLSSYEQYF

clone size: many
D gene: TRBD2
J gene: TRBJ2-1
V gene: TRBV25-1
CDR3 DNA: TGTGCCAGCAGTGAATCCATAGCGGGGGGGAACAATGAGCAGTTCTTC
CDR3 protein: CASSESIAGGNNEQFF

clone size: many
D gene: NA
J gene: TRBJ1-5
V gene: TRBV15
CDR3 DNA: TGTGCCACCAGCAGAGATCCCGGTTACAATCAGCCCCAGCATTTT
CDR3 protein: CATSRDPGYNQPQHF

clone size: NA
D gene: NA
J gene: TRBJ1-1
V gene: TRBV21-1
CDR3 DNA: TGTGCCAGCATTACGGACAGGGTGGACACTGAAGCTTTCTTT
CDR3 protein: CASITDRVDTEAFF

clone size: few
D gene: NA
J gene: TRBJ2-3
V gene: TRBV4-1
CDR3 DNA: TGCGCCAGCAGCCAAGAAGGGGGGGGTAGAGGGTATTTT
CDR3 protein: CASSQEGGGRGYF

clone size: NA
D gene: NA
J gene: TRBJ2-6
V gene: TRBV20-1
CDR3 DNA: TGCAGTGCTAGAGCCCCAGGGTACGGGGCCAACGTCCTGACTTTC
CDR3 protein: CSARAPGYGANVLTF

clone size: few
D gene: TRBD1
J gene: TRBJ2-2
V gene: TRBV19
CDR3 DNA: TGTGCCAGTACTTCCGGGACAGGGTTCGCCGGGGAGCTGTTTTTT
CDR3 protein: CASTSGTGFAGELFF

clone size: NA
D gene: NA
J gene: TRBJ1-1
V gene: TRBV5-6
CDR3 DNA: TGTGCCAGCAGCACCGACGTGGGCATGAACACTGAAGCTTTCTTT
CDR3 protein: CASSTDVGMNTEAFF

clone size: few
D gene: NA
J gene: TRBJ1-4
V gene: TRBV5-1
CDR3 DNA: TGCGCCAGCAGCTTTTCTACAGCAACTAATGAAAAACTGTTTTTT
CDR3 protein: CASSFSTATNEKLFF

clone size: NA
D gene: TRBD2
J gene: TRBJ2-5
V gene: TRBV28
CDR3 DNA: TGTGCCAGCAGTCCGGGACTAGCGGGGTCATATGAGCAGTACTTC
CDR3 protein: CASSPGLAGSYEQYF

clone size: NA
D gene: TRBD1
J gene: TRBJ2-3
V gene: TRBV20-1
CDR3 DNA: TGCAGTGCTGTACGACAGGGGGCAGATACGCAGTATTTT
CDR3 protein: CSAVRQGADTQYF

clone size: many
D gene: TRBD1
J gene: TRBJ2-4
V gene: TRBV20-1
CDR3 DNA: TGCAGTGCTCTTTCAGGGGGCGCACTAGCCAAAAACATTCAGTACTTC
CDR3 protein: CSALSGGALAKNIQYF

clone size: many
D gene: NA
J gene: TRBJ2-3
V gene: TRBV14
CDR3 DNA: TGTGCCAGCAGCCTCGGGGCCAGGAGCACAGATACGCAGTATTTT
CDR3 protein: CASSLGARSTDTQYF

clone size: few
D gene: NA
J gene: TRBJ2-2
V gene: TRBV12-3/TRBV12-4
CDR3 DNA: TGTGCCAGCAGTTTAAACAGGGGGGGCACCGGGGAGCTGTTTTTT
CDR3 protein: CASSLNRGGTGELFF

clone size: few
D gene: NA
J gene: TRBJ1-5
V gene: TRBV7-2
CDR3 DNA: TGTGCCAGCAGCTTGGCCTCGGAGGGTCAGCCCCAGCATTTT
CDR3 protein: CASSLASEGQPQHF

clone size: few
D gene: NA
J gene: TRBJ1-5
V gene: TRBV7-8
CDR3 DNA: TGTGCCAGCAGCCCCCGTGGGGGGGCGAGCAATCAGCCCCAGCATTTT
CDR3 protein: CASSPRGGASNQPQHF

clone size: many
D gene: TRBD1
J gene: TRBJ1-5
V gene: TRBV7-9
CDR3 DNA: TGTGCCAGCAGCCCGATAGGACAGGGGGTGAAGCAGCCCCAGCATTTT
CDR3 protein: CASSPIGQGVKQPQHF

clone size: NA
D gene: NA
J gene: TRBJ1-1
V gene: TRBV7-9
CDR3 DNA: TGTGCCAGCAGCTTACGGGGCGTAGACACTGAAGCTTTCTTT
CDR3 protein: CASSLRGVDTEAFF

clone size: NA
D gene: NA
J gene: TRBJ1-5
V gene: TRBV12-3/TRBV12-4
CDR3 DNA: TGTGCCAGCAGTTTATGGTGCACGAATCAGCCCCAGCATTTT
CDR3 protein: CASSLWCTNQPQHF

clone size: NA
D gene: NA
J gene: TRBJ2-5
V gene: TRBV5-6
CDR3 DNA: TGTGCCAGCAGCTCAAGGGGGGTACTCGAAGAGACCCAGTACTTC
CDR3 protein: CASSSRGVLEETQYF

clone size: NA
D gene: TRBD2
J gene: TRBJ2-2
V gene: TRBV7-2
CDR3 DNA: TGTGCCAGCAGCTTAGCGGGGCTAGCGGGGGTGACCGGGGAGCTGTTTTTT
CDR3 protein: CASSLAGLAGVTGELFF

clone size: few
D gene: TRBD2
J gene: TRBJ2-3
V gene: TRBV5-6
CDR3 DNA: TGTGCCAGCAGCTGGATAGCGGGTAGCACAGATACGCAGTATTTT
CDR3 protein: CASSWIAGSTDTQYF

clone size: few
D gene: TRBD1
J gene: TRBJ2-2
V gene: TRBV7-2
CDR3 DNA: TGTGCCAGCAGCCTTACCGGGACAGGGAACACCGGGGAGCTGTTTTTT
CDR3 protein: CASSLTGTGNTGELFF

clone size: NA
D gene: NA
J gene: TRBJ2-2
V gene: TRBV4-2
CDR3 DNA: TGTGCCAGCAGCCAAGAAGAGAGTTGGTACAGGGAGAACACCGGGGAGCTGTTTTTT
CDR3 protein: CASSQEESWYRENTGELFF

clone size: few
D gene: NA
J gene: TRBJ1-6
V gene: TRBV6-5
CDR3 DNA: TGTGCCAGCAGTTACCTTTCGACAGGATTGGGTTCACCCCTCCACTTT
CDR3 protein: CASSYLSTGLGSPLHF